This TCR beta chain was captured in a study of cytomegalovirus exposure and HLA in healthy donors. General study results and limits: Among TCR beta chains, those listed as cytomegalovirus-associated numbered around 180. Usually a TCR sequence was rare, but some public TCRs were found in many donors. The authors confirmed in vitro that a few CMV-associated chains were specific for CMV antigens. The classifier reportedly diagnosed cytomegalovirus status with high sensitivity and specificity.

V shed 5 bases and J shed 5 bases, with 6 bases lying between them. Germline CDR1 and CDR2: MGHRA and YSYEKL. The CDR3 loop spans 11 amino acids. On this clone: Its antigen is unknown.

TCRdb's copy holds only in-frame clones and misses some; the assay was immunoSEQ multiplex PCR. The table includes approximately 150,000 clones, about 86% detected once. The sequencing sample was made of PBMCs. The genes are TRBV4-1 and TRBJ2-5; D unresolved. This TCR came from a woman in her 30s in good health and CMV-seronegative. CDR3 amino acids: CASSGGETQYF. The CDR3 coding sequence is TGCGCCAGCAGCGGCGGCGAGACCCAGTACTTC.